Ten or more counts support the clone carrying this TCR beta chain. Its antigen is undetermined. Each cDNA held unique molecular identifiers, and template switching gave it a universal primer site. TCRdb analysed the 5' RACE reads with MiXCR anew, one entry per CDR3 protein. The sample contains approximately 490,000 distinct CDR3 sequences, around 22% of which appear only once. This sample was taken from a study of identical twins. Study-level findings and limits: The presence of invariant MAIT and iNKT cells could partly confound analyses of zero-insertion sequences. Those out-of-frame alpha sequences shared by twins showed an excess of low generation probability.

CDR3 length equals 17 residues. Germline V gene sequence: CDR1 SGHRS, CDR2 YFSETQ. Trimming removed 0 bases from V and 6 bases from J, with 20 bases in between. The same sample was also studied in work on yellow fever vaccine responses in identical twins.

Sequenced material: CD4+ T cells sorted from blood. This TCR was recovered from a woman aged 18-29 years in good health. The J gene is TRBJ2-3, the V gene TRBV5-1; tentatively, D is TRBD1 (6 bases). In DNA, the CDR3 is TGCGCCAGCAGCTTGGTCAGTAGAACTAGGGGGAAGGATACGCAGTATTTT. This encodes CASSLVSRTRGKDTQYF.